The sequence of this T cell receptor beta chain was determined in a study of T cells in Graves' hyperthyroidism and ophthalmopathy. Uncontrolled infection, other autoimmune disease, pregnancy or lactation barred patients from enrollment. TCR beta CDR3 region amplification was performed from RNA transcripts. Using the HTBI primer set, a first-round RT-PCR was run on the TCR CDR3. TCRdb processed the multiplex PCR reads anew with MiXCR; each CDR3 protein has one entry. The sample has approximately 630,000 distinct CDR3 sequences; 15% to 20% are singletons. Germline CDR1 and CDR2: LGHNA and YSLEER. This CDR3 is built from 15 residues. The V end was cut by 0 bases, the J end by 5 bases, with 14 bases between.

The rearrangement joins TRBV4-3 to TRBJ2-7; D is ambiguous. Sequencing was done on a sample of blood. The TCR was taken from a woman aged 25 to 39 with Graves' hyperthyroidism. The CDR3 bases are TGCGCCAGCAGCCAAGATATCGAAGGCGGAAACGAGCAGTACTTC. Protein product: CASSQDIEGGNEQYF.